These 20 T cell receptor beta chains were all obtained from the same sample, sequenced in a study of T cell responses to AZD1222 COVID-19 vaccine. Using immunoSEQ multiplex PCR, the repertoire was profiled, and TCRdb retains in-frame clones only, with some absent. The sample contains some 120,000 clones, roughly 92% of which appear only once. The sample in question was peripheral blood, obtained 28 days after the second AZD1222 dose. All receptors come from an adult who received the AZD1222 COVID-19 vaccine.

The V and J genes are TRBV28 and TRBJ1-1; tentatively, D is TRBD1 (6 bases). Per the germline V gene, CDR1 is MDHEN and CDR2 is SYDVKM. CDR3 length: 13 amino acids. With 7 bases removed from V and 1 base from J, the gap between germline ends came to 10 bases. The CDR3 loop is CASNQQGNTEAFF. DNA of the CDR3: TGTGCCAGCAACCAACAGGGGAACACTGAAGCTTTCTTT.

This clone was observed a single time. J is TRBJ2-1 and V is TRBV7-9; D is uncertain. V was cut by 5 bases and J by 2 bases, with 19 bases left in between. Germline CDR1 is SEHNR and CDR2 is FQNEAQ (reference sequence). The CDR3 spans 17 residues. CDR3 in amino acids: CASSEVGRSPTYNEQFF. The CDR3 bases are TGTGCCAGCAGCGAAGTGGGCCGGTCCCCGACCTACAATGAGCAGTTCTTC.

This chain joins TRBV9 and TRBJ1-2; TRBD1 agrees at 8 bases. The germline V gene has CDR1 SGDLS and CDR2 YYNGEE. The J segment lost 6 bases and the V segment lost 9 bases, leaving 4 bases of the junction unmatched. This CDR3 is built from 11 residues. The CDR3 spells CATQGAHGYTF. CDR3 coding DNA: TGTGCCACCCAGGGGGCACATGGCTACACCTTC.

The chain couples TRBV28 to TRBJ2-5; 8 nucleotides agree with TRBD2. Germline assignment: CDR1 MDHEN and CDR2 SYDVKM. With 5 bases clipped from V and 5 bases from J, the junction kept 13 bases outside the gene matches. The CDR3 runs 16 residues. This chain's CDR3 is CASSGLTSGGGETQYF. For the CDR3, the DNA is TGTGCCAGCAGTGGGCTTACTAGCGGAGGAGGGGAGACCCAGTACTTC.

The CDR3 loop is CASSLEGDSSYEQYF. Written as DNA, the CDR3 is TGTGCCAGCAGCTTAGAGGGGGACTCCTCCTACGAGCAGTACTTC. The genes are TRBV9 and TRBJ2-7; D might be TRBD1 or TRBD2, each matching 6 bases. Germline CDR1 SGDLS, CDR2 YYNGEE. Trimming shortened V by 4 bases and J by 0 bases, and 14 bases separated the two germline ends. There are 15 residues in the CDR3.

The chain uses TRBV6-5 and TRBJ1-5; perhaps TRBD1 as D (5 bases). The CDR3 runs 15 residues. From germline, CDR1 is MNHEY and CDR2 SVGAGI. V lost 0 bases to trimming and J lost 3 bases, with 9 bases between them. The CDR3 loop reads CASSYSGRINQPQHF. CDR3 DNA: TGTGCCAGCAGTTACTCGGGACGGATCAATCAGCCCCAGCATTTT.

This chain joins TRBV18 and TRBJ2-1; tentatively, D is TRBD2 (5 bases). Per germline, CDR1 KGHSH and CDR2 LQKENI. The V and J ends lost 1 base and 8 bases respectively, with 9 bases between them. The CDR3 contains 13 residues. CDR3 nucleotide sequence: TGTGCCAGCTCACCACACGTGGAGGATGAGCAGTTCTTC. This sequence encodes CASSPHVEDEQFF.

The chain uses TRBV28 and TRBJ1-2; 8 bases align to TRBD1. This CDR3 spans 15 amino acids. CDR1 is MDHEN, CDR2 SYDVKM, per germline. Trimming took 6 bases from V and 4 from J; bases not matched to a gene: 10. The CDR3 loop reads CASRRTGLEGYGYTF. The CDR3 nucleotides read TGTGCCAGCAGACGGACAGGGCTTGAAGGCTATGGCTACACCTTC.

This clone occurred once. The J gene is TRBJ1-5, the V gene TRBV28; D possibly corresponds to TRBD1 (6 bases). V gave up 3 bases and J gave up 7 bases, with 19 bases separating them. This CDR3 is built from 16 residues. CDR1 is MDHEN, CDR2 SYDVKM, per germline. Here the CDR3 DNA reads TGTGCCAGCAGTTTCCCTCCTCGCAGGGGAATACAGCCCCAGCATTTT. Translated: CASSFPPRRGIQPQHF. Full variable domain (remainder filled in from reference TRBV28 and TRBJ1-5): DVKVTQSSRYLVKRTGEKVFLECVQDMDHENMFWYRQDPGLGLRLIYFSYDVKMKEKGDIPEGYSVSREKKERFSLILESASTNQTSMYLCASSFPPRRGIQPQHFGDGTRLSIL.

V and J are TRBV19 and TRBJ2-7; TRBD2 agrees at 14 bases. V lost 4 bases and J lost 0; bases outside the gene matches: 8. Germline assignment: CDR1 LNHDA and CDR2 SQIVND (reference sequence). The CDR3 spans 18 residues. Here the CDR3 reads CASSTTGLAGVSSYEQYF. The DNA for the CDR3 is TGTGCCAGTAGTACGACGGGACTAGCGGGAGTAAGCTCCTACGAGCAGTACTTC.

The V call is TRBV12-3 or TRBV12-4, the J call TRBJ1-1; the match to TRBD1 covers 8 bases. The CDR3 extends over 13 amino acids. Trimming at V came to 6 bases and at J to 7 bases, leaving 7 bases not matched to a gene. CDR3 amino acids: CASSNYRGGEAFF. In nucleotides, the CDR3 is TGTGCCAGCAGCAATTACAGGGGGGGTGAAGCTTTCTTT.

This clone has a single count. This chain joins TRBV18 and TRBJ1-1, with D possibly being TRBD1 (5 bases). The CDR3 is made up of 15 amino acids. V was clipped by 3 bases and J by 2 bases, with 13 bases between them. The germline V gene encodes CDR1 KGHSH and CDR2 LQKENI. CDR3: CASSPSGYDNTEAFF. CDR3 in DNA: TGTGCCAGCTCACCCTCAGGGTACGACAACACTGAAGCTTTCTTT.

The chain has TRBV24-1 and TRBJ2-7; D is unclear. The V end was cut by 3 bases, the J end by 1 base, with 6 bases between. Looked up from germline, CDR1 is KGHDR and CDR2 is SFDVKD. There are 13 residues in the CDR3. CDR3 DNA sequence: TGTGCCACCAGTGATGTATCTTCCTACGAGCAGTACTTC. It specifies CATSDVSSYEQYF.

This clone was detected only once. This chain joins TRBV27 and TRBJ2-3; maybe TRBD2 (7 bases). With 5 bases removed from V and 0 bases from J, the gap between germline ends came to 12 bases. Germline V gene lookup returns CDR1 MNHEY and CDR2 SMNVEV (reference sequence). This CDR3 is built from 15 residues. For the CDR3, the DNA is TGTGCCAGCAGTACGGGGGGCCTGAGCACAGATACGCAGTATTTT. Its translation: CASSTGGLSTDTQYF.

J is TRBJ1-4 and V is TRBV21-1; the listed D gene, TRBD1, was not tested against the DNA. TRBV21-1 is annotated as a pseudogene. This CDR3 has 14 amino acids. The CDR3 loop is CASRSDRDNEKLFF. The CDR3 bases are TGTGCCAGCAGGTCGGACAGGGATAACGAAAAACTGTTTTTT.

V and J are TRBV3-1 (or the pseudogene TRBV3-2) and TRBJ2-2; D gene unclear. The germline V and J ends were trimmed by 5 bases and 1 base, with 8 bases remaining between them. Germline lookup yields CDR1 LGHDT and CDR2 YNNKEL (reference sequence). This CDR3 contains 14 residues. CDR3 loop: CASSSRWNTGELFF. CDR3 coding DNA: TGTGCCAGCAGCTCTCGGTGGAACACCGGGGAGCTGTTTTTT.

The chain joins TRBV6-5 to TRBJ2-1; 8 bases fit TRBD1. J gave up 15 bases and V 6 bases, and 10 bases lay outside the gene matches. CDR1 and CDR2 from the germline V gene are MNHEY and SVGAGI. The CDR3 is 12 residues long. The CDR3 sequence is CASRPQGAGWFF. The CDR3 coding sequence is TGTGCCAGCAGACCCCAGGGGGCCGGTTGGTTCTTC.

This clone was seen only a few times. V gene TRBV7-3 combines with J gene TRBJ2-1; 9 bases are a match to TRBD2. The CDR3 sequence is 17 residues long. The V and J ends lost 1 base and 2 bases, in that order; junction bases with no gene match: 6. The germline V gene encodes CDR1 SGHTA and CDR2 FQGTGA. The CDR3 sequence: CASSLNPPSGTYNEQFF. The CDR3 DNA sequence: TGTGCCAGCAGCTTAAACCCACCTAGCGGGACCTACAATGAGCAGTTCTTC.

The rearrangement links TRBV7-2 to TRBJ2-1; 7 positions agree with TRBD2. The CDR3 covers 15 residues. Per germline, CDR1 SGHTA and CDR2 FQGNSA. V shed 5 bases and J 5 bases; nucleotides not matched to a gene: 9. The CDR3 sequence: CASSAGRGKNNEQFF. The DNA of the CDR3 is TGTGCCAGCAGCGCGGGGAGGGGTAAAAACAATGAGCAGTTCTTC.

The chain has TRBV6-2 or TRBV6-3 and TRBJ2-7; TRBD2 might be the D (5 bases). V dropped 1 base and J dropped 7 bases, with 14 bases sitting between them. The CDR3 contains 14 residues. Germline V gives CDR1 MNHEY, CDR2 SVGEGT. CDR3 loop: CASSYYGREAEQYF. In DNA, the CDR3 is TGTGCCAGCAGTTACTATGGGAGAGAGGCGGAGCAGTACTTC.